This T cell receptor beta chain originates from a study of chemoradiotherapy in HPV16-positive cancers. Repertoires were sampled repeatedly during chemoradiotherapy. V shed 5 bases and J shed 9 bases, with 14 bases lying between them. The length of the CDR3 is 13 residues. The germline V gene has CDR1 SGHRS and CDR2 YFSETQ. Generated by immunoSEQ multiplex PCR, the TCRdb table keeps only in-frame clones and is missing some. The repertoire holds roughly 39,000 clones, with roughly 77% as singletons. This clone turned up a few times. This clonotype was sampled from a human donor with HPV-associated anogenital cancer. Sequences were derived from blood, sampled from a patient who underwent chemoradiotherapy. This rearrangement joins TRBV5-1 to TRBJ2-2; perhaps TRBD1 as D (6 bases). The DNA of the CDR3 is TGCGCCAGCAGAACGACAGGCCCTAGGGAGCTGTTTTTT. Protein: CASRTTGPRELFF.